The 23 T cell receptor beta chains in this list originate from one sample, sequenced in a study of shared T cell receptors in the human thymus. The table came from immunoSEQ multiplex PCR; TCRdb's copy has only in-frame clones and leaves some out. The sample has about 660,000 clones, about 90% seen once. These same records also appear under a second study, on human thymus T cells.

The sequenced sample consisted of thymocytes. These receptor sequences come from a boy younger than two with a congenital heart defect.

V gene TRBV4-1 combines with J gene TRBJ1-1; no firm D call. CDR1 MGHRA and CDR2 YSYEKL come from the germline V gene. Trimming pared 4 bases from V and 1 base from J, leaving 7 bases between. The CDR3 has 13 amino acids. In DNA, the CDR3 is TGCGCCAGCAGCCTAATACAGAACACTGAAGCTTTCTTT. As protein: CASSLIQNTEAFF.

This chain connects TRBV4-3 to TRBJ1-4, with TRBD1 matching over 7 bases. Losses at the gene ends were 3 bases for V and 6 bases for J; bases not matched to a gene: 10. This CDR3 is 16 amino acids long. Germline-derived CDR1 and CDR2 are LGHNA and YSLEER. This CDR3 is CASSHTDRELHEKLFF. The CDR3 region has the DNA TGCGCCAGCAGCCACACTGACAGGGAGCTCCATGAAAAACTGTTTTTT.

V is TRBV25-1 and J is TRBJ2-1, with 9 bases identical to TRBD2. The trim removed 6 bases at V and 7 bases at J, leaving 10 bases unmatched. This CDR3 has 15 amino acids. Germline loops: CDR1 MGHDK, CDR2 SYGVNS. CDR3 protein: CASRGAGGPRNEQFF. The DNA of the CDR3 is TGTGCCAGCAGAGGGGCGGGAGGGCCCAGGAATGAGCAGTTCTTC.

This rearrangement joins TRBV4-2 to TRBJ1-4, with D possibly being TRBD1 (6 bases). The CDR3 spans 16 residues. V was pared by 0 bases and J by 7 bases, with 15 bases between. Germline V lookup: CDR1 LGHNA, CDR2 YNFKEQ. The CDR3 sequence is CASSQDELRGSEKLFF. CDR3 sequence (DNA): TGTGCCAGCAGCCAAGATGAGCTCAGGGGCTCTGAAAAACTGTTTTTT.

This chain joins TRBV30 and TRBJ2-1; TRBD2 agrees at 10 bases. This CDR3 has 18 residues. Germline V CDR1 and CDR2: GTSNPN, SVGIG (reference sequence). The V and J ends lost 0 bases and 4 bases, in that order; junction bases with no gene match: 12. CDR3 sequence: CAWSVEREGSYNYNEQFF. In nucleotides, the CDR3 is TGTGCCTGGAGTGTCGAGCGGGAGGGATCTTACAATTACAATGAGCAGTTCTTC.

CDR3 in amino acids: CASSLYADQPQHF. As DNA, the CDR3 is TGTGCCAGCAGTTTATACGCAGATCAGCCCCAGCATTTT. This sequence joins TRBV27 and TRBJ1-5; unclear D gene. The CDR3 totals 13 residues. Germline lookup yields CDR1 MNHEY and CDR2 SMNVEV (reference sequence). Trimming left V 1 base short and J 5 bases short, with 6 bases between.

The CDR3, as DNA: TGTGCCAGCAGTTTATCAGGGGGGCCCTTCTACGAGCAGTACTTC. Its translation: CASSLSGGPFYEQYF. This sequence joins TRBV28 and TRBJ2-7, with D possibly TRBD1 on 7 matching bases. The germline gives CDR1 MDHEN, CDR2 SYDVKM. This CDR3 contains 15 residues. Trimming cost V 1 base and J 3 bases, with 13 bases left between them.

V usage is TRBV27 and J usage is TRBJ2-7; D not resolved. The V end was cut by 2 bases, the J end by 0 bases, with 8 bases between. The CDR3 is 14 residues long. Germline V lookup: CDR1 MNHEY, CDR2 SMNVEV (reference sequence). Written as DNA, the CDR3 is TGTGCCAGCAGTTTAGACTCAAGCTCCTACGAGCAGTACTTC. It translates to CASSLDSSSYEQYF.

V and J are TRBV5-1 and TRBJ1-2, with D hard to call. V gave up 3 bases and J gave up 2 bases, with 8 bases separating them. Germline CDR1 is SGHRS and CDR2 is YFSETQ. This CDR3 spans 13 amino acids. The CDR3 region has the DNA TGCGCCAGCAGCTCATCAGCGAACTATGGCTACACCTTC. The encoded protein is CASSSSANYGYTF.

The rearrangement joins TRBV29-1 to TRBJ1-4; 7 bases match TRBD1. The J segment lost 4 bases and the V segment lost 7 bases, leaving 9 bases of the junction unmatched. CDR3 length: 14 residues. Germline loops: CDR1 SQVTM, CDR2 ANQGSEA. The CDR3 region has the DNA TGCAGCGCTCATACCGGGACAGATAATGAAAAACTGTTTTTT. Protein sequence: CSAHTGTDNEKLFF.

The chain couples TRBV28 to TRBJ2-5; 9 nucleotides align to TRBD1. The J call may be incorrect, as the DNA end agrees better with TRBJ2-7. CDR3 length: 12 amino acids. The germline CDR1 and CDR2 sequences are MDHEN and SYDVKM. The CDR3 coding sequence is TGTGCCGCGGGACAGGGCCTCTACGAGCAGTACTTC. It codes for CAAGQGLYEQYF.

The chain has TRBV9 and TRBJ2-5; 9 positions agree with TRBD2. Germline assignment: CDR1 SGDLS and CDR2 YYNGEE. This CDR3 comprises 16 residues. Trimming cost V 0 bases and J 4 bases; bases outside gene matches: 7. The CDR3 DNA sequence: TGTGCCAGCAGCGTAGCTAGAGTAGCGGGAGTAGAGACCCAGTACTTC. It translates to CASSVARVAGVETQYF.

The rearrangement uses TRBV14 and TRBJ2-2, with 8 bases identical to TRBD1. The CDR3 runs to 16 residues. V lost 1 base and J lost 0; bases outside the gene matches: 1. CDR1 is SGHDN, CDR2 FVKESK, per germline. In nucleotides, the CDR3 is TGTGCCAGCAGCCAAGTGACAGGGGCGAACACCGGGGAGCTGTTTTTT. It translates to CASSQVTGANTGELFF.

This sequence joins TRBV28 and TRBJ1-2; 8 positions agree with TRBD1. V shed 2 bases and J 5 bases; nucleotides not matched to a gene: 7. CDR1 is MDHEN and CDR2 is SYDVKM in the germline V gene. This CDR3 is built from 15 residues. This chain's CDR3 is CASSLLGQGAYGYTF. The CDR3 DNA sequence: TGTGCCAGCAGTTTACTGGGGCAGGGGGCGTATGGCTACACCTTC.

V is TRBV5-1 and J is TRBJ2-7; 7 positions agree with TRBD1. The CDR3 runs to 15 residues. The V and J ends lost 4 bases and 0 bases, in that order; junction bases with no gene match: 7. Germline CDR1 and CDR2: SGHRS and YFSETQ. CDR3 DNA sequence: TGCGCCAGCAGCAAGGGACAGCCGACCTCCTACGAGCAGTACTTC. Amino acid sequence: CASSKGQPTSYEQYF.

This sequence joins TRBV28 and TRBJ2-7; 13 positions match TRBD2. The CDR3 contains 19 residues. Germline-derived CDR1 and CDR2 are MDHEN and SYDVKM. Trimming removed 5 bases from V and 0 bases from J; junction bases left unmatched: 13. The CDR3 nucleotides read TGTGCCAGCAGTCTGGGAAGGACTAGCGGGGGCGAGAGCTCCTACGAGCAGTACTTC. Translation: CASSLGRTSGGESSYEQYF. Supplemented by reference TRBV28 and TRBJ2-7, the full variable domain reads DVKVTQSSRYLVKRTGEKVFLECVQDMDHENMFWYRQDPGLGLRLIYFSYDVKMKEKGDIPEGYSVSREKKERFSLILESASTNQTSMYLCASSLGRTSGGESSYEQYFGPGTRLTVT.

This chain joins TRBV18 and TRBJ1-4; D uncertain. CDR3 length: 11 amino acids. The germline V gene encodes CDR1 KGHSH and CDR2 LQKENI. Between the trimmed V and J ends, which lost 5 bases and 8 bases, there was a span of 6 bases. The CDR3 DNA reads TGTGCCAGCTCAAGCGACGAAAAACTGTTTTTT. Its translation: CASSSDEKLFF.

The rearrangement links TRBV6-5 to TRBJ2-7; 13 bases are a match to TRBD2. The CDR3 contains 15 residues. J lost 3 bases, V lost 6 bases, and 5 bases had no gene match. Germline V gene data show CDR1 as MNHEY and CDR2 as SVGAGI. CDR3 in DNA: TGTGCCAGCAGGAAGACTAGCGGGAGGTACTACGAGCAGTACTTC. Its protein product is CASRKTSGRYYEQYF.

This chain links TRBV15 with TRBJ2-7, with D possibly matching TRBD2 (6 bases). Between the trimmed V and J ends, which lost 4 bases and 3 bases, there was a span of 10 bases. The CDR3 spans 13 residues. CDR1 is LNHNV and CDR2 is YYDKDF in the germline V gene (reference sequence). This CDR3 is CATSTRLDYEQYF. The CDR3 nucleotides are TGTGCCACCAGCACTCGACTAGACTACGAGCAGTACTTC.

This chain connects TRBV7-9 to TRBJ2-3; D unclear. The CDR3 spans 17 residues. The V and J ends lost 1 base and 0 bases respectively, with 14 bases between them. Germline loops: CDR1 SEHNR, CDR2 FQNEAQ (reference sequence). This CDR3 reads CASSLDGGATSTDTQYF. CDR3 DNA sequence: TGTGCCAGCAGCTTAGATGGTGGAGCGACTAGCACAGATACGCAGTATTTT. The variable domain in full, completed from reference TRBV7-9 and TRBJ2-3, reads DTGVSQNPRHKITKRGQNVTFRCDPISEHNRLYWYRQTLGQGPEFLTYFQNEAQLEKSRLLSDRFSAERPKGSFSTLEIQRTEQGDSAMYLCASSLDGGATSTDTQYFGPGTRLTVL.

In DNA, the CDR3 is TGCGCCAGCAGCCAAGAGACGGACGGGAACAGAAACACCGGGGAGCTGTTTTTT. Its translation is CASSQETDGNRNTGELFF. V is TRBV4-1 and J is TRBJ2-2, with D tentatively TRBD2 (5 bases). The CDR3 runs 18 residues. Trimming took 0 bases from V and 2 from J, leaving 16 bases between them. Germline CDR1 and CDR2: MGHRA and YSYEKL.

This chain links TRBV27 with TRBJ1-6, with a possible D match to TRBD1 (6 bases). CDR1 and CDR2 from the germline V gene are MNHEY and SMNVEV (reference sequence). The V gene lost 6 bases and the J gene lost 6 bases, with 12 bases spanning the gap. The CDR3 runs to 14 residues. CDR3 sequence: CASRPAGVNSPLHF. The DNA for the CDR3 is TGTGCCAGCAGACCCGCAGGGGTTAATTCACCCCTCCACTTT.

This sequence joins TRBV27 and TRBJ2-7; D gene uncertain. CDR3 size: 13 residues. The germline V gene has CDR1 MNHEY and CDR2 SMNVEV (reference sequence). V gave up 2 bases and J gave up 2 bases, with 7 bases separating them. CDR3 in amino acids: CASSLTLAYEQYF. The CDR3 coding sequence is TGTGCCAGCAGTTTAACCCTAGCCTACGAGCAGTACTTC.